The clone carrying this T cell receptor (beta chain) came up a few times. What it recognizes is unknown. TCRdb processed the reads anew with MiXCR; each CDR3 protein has one entry. The sample carries about 830,000 distinct CDR3 sequences, approximately 30% recorded once. This specimen comes from a study of T cell repertoires in cytomegalovirus infection. Study-level information: Carrying CMV and the relevant HLA type showed in public TCR beta signatures. Regarding the study as a whole: Individuals carrying CMV plus the relevant HLA were identified by cumulative frequency of public TCR beta families. Ex vivo, HLA-C-restricted CMV-specific TCR beta clonotypes prevailed over the rest of the response.

Trimming removed 2 bases from V and 2 bases from J; junction bases left unmatched: 4. The length of the CDR3 is 15 residues. The germline CDR1 and CDR2 sequences are SGHDT and YYEEEE. This TCR came from a human donor in good health (CMV status not recorded). Some clones in this sample may be carry-over from other donors' samples. The input for sequencing was cultured CD8+ T cells from PBMCs, taken from culture after CMV antigen stimulation. This chain uses TRBV5-6 with TRBJ1-1; TRBD1 matches 9 bases. Here the CDR3 DNA reads TGTGCCAGCAGCTTTGGGACAGGGTTAAACACTGAAGCTTTCTTT. Translated: CASSFGTGLNTEAFF.